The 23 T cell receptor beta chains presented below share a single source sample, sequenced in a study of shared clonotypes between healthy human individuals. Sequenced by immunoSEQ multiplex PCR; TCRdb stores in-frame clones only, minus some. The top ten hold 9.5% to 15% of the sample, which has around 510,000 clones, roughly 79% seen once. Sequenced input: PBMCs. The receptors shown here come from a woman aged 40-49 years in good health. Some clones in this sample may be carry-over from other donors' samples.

The DNA for the CDR3 is TGTGCCAGCTCACCTTCCCAACAGGGATTGAACACTGAAGCTTTCTTT. It codes for CASSPSQQGLNTEAFF. The chain carries TRBV18 and TRBJ1-1, with D perhaps TRBD1 (6 bases). Germline V gene lookup returns CDR1 KGHSH and CDR2 LQKENI. The V end was cut by 3 bases, the J end by 0 bases, with 14 bases between. This CDR3 contains 16 residues. Supplemented by reference TRBV18 and TRBJ1-1, the full variable domain reads NAGVMQNPRHLVRRRGQEARLRCSPMKGHSHVYWYRQLPEEGLKFMVYLQKENIIDESGMPKERFSAEFPKEGPSILRIQQVVRGDSAAYFCASSPSQQGLNTEAFFGQGTRLTVV.

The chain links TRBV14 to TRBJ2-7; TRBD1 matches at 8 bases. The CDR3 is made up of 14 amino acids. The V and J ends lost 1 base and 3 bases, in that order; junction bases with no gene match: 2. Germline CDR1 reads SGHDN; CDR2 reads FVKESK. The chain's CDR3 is CASSQGTGHYEQYF. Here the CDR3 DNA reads TGTGCCAGCAGCCAAGGGACAGGGCACTACGAGCAGTACTTC. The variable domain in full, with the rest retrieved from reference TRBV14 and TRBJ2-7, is EAGVTQFPSHSVIEKGQTVTLRCDPISGHDNLYWYRRVMGKEIKFLLHFVKESKQDESGMPNNRFLAERTGGTYSTLKVQPAELEDSGVYFCASSQGTGHYEQYFGPGTRLTVT.

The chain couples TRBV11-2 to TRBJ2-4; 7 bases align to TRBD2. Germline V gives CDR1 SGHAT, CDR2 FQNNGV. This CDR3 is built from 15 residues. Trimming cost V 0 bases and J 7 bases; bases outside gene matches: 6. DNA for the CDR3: TGTGCCAGCAGCTTAGATTTCGGGAGGATGAACATTCAGTACTTC. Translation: CASSLDFGRMNIQYF.

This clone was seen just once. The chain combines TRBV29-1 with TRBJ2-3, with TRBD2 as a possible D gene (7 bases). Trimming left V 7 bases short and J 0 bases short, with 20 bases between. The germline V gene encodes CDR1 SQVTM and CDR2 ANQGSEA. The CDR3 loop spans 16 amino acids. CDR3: CSATRGGPSSTDTQYF. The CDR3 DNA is TGCAGCGCTACGAGGGGGGGCCCCTCTAGCACAGATACGCAGTATTTT.

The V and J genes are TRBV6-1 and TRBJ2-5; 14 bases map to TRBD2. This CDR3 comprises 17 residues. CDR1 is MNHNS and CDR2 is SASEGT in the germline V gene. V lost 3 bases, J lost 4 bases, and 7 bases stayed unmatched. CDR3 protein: CASSDRGLAGEGETQYF. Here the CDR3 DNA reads TGTGCCAGCAGTGACCGGGGACTAGCGGGAGAGGGAGAGACCCAGTACTTC.

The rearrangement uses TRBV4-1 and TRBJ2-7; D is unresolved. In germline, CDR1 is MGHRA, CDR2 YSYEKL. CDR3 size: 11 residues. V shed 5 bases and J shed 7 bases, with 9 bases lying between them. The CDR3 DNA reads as TGCGCCAGCAGCAATGGTTTTGAGCAGTACTTC. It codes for CASSNGFEQYF.

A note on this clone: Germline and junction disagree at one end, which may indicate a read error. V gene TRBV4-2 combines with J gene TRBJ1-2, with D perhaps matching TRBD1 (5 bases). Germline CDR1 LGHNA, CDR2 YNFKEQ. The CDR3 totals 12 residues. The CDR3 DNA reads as TGTGCCAGCAGCCAAGAGGGCAGGGCTGGGGCCTTC. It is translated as CASSQEGRAGAF.

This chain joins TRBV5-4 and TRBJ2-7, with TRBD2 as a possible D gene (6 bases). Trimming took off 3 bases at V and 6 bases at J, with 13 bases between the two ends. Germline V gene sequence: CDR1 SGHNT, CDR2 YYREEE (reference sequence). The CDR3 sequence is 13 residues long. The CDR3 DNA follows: TGTGCCAGCAGCTCAACTAGCCGTCGCGAGCAGTACTTC. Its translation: CASSSTSRREQYF. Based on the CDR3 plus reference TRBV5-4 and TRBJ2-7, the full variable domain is ETGVTQSPTHLIKTRGQQVTLRCSSQSGHNTVSWYQQALGQGPQFIFQYYREEENGRGNFPPRFSGLQFPNYSSELNVNALELDDSALYLCASSSTSRREQYFGPGTRLTVT.

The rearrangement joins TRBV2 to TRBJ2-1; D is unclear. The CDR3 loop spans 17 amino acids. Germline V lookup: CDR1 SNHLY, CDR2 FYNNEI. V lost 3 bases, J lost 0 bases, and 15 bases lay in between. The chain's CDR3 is CASSDRSAISSYNEQFF. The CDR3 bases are TGTGCCAGCAGTGATAGGTCAGCGATTAGCTCCTACAATGAGCAGTTCTTC.

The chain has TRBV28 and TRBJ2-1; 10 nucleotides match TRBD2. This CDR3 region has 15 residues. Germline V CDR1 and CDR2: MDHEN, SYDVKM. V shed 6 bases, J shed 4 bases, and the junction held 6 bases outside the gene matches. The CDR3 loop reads CASSVAGGPYNEQFF. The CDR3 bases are TGTGCCAGCAGCGTAGCGGGAGGCCCTTACAATGAGCAGTTCTTC.

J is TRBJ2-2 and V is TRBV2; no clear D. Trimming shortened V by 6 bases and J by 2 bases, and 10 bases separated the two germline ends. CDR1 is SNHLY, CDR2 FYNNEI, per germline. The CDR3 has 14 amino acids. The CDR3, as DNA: TGTGCCAGCAGAGCCAGGAGAAACACCGGGGAGCTGTTTTTT. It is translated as CASRARRNTGELFF.

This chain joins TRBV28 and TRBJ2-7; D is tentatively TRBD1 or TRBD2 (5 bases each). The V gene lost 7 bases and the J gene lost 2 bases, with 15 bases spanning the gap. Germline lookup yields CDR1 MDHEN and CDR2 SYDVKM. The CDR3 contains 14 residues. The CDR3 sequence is CASMEGDQTYEQYF. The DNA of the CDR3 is TGTGCCAGCATGGAAGGGGACCAGACCTACGAGCAGTACTTC.

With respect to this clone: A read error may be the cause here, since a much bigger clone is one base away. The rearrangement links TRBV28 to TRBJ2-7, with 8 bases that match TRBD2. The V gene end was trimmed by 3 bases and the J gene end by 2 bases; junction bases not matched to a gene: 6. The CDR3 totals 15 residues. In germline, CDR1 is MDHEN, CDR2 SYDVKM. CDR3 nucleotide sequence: TGTGCCAGCAGTTTGCCCGACGGGAGGGCCTACGAGCAGTACTTC. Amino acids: CASSLPDGRAYEQYF. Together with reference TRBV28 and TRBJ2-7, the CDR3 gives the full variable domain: DVKVTQSSRYLVKRTGEKVFLECVQDMDHENMFWYRQDPGLGLRLIYFSYDVKMKEKGDIPEGYSVSREKKERFSLILESASTNQTSMYLCASSLPDGRAYEQYFGPGTRLTVT.

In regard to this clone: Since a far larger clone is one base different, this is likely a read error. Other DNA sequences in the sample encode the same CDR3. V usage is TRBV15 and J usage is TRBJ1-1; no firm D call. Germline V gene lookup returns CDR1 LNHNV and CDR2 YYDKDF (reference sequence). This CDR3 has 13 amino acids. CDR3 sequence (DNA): TGTGCCATGTCTTTTACGGAGAACACTGAAGCCTTCTTT. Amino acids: CAMSFTENTEAFF.

CDR3 DNA sequence: TGTGCCAGCAGTCTACGGAGCGTGGGAGGCAATTCCTACGAGCAGTACTTC. Encoded protein: CASSLRSVGGNSYEQYF. V gene TRBV21-1 combines with J gene TRBJ2-7; the listed D gene, TRBD2, was not tested against the DNA. TRBV21-1 is a pseudogene segment. There are 17 residues in the CDR3.

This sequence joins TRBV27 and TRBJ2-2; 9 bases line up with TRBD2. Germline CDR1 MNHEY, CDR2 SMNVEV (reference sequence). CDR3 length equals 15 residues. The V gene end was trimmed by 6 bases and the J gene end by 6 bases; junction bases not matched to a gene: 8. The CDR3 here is CASSFIAGEAGELFF. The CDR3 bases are TGTGCCAGCAGCTTCATAGCGGGAGAGGCCGGGGAGCTGTTTTTT.

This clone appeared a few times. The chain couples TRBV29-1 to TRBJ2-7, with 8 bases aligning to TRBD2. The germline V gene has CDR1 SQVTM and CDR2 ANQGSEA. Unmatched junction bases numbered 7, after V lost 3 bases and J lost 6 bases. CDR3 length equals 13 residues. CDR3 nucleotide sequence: TGCAGCGTTGAGGTTAGCGGGATTTTCGAGCAGTACTTC. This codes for CSVEVSGIFEQYF.

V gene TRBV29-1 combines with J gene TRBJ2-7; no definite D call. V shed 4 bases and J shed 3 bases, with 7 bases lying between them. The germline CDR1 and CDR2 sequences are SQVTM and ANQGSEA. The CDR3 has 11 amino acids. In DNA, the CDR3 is TGCAGCGTTGGATGGAGCTACGAGCAGTACTTC. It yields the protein CSVGWSYEQYF.

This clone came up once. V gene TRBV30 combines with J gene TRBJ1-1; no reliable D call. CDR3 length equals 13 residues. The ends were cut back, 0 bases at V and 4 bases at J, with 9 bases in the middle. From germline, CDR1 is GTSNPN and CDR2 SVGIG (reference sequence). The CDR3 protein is CAWSVRVPTEAFF. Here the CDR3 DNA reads TGTGCCTGGAGTGTACGGGTACCCACTGAAGCTTTCTTT.

The CDR3 bases are TGCGCCAGCAGCTTGGGAGGACTAGCGGGAAAATACGAGCAGTACTTC. Its translation is CASSLGGLAGKYEQYF. V usage is TRBV5-1 and J usage is TRBJ2-7; 12 nucleotides agree with TRBD2. The length of the CDR3 is 16 residues. From germline, CDR1 is SGHRS and CDR2 YFSETQ. V lost 0 bases, J lost 4 bases, and 5 bases stayed unmatched. Based on the CDR3 plus reference TRBV5-1 and TRBJ2-7, the full variable domain is KAGVTQTPRYLIKTRGQQVTLSCSPISGHRSVSWYQQTPGQGLQFLFEYFSETQRNKGNFPGRFSGRQFSNSRSEMNVSTLELGDSALYLCASSLGGLAGKYEQYFGPGTRLTVT.

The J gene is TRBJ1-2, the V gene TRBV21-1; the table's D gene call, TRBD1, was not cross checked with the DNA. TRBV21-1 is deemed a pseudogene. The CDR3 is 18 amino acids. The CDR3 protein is CASSKCVCGSVRHYGYTF. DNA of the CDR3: TGTGCCAGCAGCAAATGTGTTTGTGGTAGTGTCAGGCACTATGGCTACACCTTC.

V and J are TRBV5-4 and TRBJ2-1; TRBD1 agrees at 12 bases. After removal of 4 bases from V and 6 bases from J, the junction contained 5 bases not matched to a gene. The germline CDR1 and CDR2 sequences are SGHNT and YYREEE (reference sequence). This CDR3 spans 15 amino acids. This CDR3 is CASSLGQGAFNEQFF. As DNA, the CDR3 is TGTGCCAGCAGCCTGGGACAGGGGGCGTTCAATGAGCAGTTCTTC.

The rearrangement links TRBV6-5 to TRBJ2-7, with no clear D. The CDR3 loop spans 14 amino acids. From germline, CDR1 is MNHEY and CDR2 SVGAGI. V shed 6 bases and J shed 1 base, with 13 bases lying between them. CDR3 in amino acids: CASRPELLSYEQYF. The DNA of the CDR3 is TGTGCCAGCAGGCCTGAATTGCTTTCCTACGAGCAGTACTTC.